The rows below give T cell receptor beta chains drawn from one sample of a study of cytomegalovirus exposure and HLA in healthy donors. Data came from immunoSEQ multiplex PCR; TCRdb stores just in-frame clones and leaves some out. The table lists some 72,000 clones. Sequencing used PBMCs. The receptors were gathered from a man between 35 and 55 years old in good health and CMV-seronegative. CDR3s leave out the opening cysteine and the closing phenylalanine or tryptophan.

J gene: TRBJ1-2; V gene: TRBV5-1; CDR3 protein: ASSLTNHGQSPASYGYT
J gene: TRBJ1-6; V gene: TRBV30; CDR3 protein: AWSQESSYNSPLH
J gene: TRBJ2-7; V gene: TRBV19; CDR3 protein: ASSIGQGIGEQY
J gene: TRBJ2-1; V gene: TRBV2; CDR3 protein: ASKEASEIYNEQF
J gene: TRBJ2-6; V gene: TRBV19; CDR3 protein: ASLDYQGARGANVLT
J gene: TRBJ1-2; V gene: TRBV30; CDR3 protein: AWSVRSGGEFGYT
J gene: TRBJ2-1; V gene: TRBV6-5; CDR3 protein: ASSVGGGAYNEQF
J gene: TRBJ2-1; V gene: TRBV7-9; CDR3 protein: ASSPVGRDKNNEQF
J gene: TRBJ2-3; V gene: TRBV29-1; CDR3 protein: SVEGTSGRADTQY
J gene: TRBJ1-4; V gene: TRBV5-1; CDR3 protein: ASSTGQGNEKLF
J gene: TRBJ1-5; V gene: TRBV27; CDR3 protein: ASRGTGHVFQPQH
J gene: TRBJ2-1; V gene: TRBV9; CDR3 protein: ASSLGLAEEDEQF
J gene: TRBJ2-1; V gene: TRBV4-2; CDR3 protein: ASSHPVGRTSGHNEQF
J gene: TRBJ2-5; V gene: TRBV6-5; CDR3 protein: ASSRQGQQETQY
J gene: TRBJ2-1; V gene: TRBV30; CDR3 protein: ACGGAYNEQF
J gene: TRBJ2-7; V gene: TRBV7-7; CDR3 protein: ASSPAGTGMIY
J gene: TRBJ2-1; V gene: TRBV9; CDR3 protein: ASSVDPAGGASEQF
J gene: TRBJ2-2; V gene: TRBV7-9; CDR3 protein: ASSLEGGGFPGELF
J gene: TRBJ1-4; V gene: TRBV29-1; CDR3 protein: SVEDSDREEANEKLF
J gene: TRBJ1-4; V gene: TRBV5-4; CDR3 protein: ASSLAGSSEKLF
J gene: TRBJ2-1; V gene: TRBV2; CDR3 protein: ASNLLSSYNEQF
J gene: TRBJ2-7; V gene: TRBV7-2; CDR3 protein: ASSLGLAAYEQY
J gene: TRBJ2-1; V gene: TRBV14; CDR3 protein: ASSGLALIVNEQF
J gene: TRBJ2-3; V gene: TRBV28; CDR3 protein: ASSYLAGSLTDTQY
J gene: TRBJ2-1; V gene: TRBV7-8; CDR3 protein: ASSLGTRDNEQF
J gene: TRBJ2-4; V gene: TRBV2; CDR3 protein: ASSGDSVAKNIQY
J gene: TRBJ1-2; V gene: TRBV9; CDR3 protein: ASSARDMVNYGYT
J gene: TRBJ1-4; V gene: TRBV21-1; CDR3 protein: ASSIPAGQGLGEKLF
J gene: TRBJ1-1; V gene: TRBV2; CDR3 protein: ASRGGTSNTEAF
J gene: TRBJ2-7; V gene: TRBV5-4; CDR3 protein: ASSPSGQFYEQY
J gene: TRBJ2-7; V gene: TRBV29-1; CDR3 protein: SVEVGGDEQY
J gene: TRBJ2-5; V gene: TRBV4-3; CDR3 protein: ASSRLGGGYQETQY
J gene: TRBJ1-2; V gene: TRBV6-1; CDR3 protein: ASSEGTRGDGYT
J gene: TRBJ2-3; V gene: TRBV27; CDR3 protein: ASSLNRGTDTQY
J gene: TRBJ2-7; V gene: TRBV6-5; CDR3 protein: ASSYEVPGGSYEQY
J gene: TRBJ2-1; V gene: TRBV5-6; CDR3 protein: ASSPGMMYNEQF
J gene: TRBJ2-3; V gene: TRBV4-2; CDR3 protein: ASSQDGAGGPADTQY
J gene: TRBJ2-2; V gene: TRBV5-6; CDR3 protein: ASSLAFGLIFRELF
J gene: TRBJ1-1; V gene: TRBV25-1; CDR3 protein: ASSGRRDRYRTEAF
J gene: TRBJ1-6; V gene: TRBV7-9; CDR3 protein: ASSLDRVPLH
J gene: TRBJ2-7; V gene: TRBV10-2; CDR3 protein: ASSDRDRGRYEQY
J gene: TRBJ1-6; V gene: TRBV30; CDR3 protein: AWSAGTGARLSSYNSPLH
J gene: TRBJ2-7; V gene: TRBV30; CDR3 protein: ACAGTGLFEQY
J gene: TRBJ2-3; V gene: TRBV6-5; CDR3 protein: ASRRGTSGTDTQY
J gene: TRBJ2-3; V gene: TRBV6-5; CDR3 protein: ATRIGTSGTDTQY
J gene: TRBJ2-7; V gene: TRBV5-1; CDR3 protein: ASSLVPTGLGVDEQY
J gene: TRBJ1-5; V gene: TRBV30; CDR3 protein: AWSSLPGTGHNQPQH
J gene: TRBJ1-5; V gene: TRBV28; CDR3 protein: ASSFSGTGQFYSNQPQH
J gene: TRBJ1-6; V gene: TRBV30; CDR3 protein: AWSARDRGLSPLH
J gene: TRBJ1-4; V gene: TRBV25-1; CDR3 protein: ASSEGGANEKLF
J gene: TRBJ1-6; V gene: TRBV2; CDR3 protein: ASNGQVRQNSPLH
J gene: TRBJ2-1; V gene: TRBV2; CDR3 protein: ASSEGIGRGDSYNEQF